Below, 16 T cell receptor beta chains from the same sample are listed, as sequenced in a study of T cell responses to AZD1222 COVID-19 vaccine. The protocol was immunoSEQ multiplex PCR, while the TCRdb copy is restricted to in-frame clones and leaves out a portion. The data hold tens of thousands of clones, with 65% to 85% observed a single time. This sample comprised peripheral blood, obtained on day 0 of AZD1222 vaccination. All receptors derive from an adult in good health.

This clone has only a few counts. The V and J genes are TRBV6-1 and TRBJ1-2; no reliable D call. The germline V gene has CDR1 MNHNS and CDR2 SASEGT. The CDR3 is 15 residues long. The ends were cut back, 2 bases at V and 0 bases at J, with 10 bases in the middle. The CDR3 DNA sequence: TGTGCCAGCAGTGAACATGGGGTCACTAACTATGGCTACACCTTC. Amino acids: CASSEHGVTNYGYTF.

In this sample, this clone turned up once. This chain links TRBV15 with TRBJ2-7; TRBD1 aligns across 8 bases. This CDR3 has 15 amino acids. The J segment lost 5 bases and the V segment lost 0 bases, leaving 6 bases of the junction unmatched. Germline assignment: CDR1 LNHNV and CDR2 YYDKDF (reference sequence). CDR3 coding DNA: TGTGCCACCAGCAGAGATCCAGGGGGCGCGGACGAGCAGTACTTC. This translates into CATSRDPGGADEQYF. Full variable domain (rest looked up from reference TRBV15 and TRBJ2-7): DAMVIQNPRYQVTQFGKPVTLSCSQTLNHNVMYWYQQKSSQAPKLLFHYYDKDFNNEADTPDNFQSRRPNTSFCFLDIRSPGLGDTAMYLCATSRDPGGADEQYFGPGTRLTVT.

This rearrangement joins TRBV5-1 to TRBJ1-6, with D maybe TRBD1 (6 bases). V was pared by 0 bases and J by 7 bases, with 11 bases between. The CDR3 length is 15 residues. Germline values: CDR1 SGHRS, CDR2 YFSETQ. The CDR3 loop is CASSLEQGGNSPLHF. The CDR3 nucleotides are TGCGCCAGCAGCTTGGAACAGGGAGGAAATTCACCCCTCCACTTT.

The DNA for the CDR3 is TGTGCCAGCAGCTCGGGCGTCGGGGAGCTGTTTTTT. Its translation: CASSSGVGELFF. The chain combines TRBV7-8 with TRBJ2-2, with D uncertain. There are 12 residues in the CDR3. The V end lost 4 bases, the J end lost 7 bases, and 7 bases lay between the germline ends. CDR1 SGHVS and CDR2 FQNEAQ come from the germline V gene.

CDR3 DNA sequence: TGTGCCACCAGTGATTTCAGTACTACTAACTATGGCTACACCTTC. Translated: CATSDFSTTNYGYTF. The V and J genes are TRBV24-1 and TRBJ1-2; D unresolved. This CDR3 is 15 amino acids long. The germline CDR1 and CDR2 sequences are KGHDR and SFDVKD. V dropped 1 base and J dropped 0 bases, with 8 bases sitting between them.

This chain uses TRBV5-1 with TRBJ2-2, with a weak D call TRBD1 (6 bases). This CDR3 has 14 residues. V was pared by 2 bases and J by 5 bases, with 10 bases between. The germline V gene has CDR1 SGHRS and CDR2 YFSETQ. CDR3 DNA: TGCGCCAGCAGCTTCCGAAGGGGGACCGGGGAGCTGTTTTTT. Amino acids: CASSFRRGTGELFF.

The rearrangement uses TRBV27 and TRBJ1-2; 8 positions agree with TRBD1. This CDR3 is 14 amino acids long. V was pared by 5 bases and J by 7 bases, with 9 bases of the junction left unmatched. CDR1 and CDR2 (germline): MNHEY, SMNVEV (reference sequence). The CDR3 bases are TGTGCCAGCAGTGGGGCAGAGGACAGGGCTGGCTACACCTTC. Its protein is CASSGAEDRAGYTF.

This chain uses TRBV5-1 with TRBJ1-3; TRBD1 agrees at 9 bases. The CDR3 loop spans 14 amino acids. Per germline, CDR1 SGHRS and CDR2 YFSETQ. V lost 4 bases to trimming and J lost 7 bases; unmatched junction nucleotides: 6. For the CDR3, the DNA is TGCGCCAGCAGCCAACAGGGGGCTTCGAACACCATATATTTT. Translating it yields CASSQQGASNTIYF.

The CDR3 DNA is TGTGCCAGCAGATGGACAGCTATTCAGCCCCAGCATTTT. Translated, it gives CASRWTAIQPQHF. The V call is TRBV2, the J call TRBJ1-5, with D perhaps TRBD1 (6 bases). Germline V gene lookup returns CDR1 SNHLY and CDR2 FYNNEI. Trimming pared 6 bases from V and 6 bases from J, leaving 12 bases between. CDR3 size: 13 residues.

The CDR3 reads CASSLVAAGSGNTIYF. As DNA, the CDR3 is TGTGCCAGCAGCTTAGTGGCGGCGGGGTCTGGAAACACCATATATTTT. J is TRBJ1-3 and V is TRBV7-2; D gene ambiguous. CDR3 length equals 16 residues. Deletions cut 1 base from V and 1 base from J, with 11 bases between. Germline V gene lookup returns CDR1 SGHTA and CDR2 FQGNSA.

The genes are TRBV10-2 and TRBJ1-4; 7 positions match TRBD1. The CDR3 contains 15 residues. J lost 3 bases, V lost 3 bases, and 4 bases had no gene match. Germline-derived CDR1 and CDR2 are WSHSY and SAAADI. CDR3 amino acids: CASSDIQGSNEKLFF. DNA for the CDR3: TGCGCCAGCAGTGATATACAGGGGTCTAATGAAAAACTGTTTTTT.

The J gene is TRBJ2-7, the V gene TRBV6-1, with D perhaps matching TRBD1 (6 bases). Germline CDR1 reads MNHNS; CDR2 reads SASEGT. V gave up 3 bases and J gave up 4 bases, with 10 bases separating them. CDR3 length equals 13 residues. The CDR3 protein is CASSDRGFYEQYF. For the CDR3, the DNA is TGTGCCAGCAGTGACAGGGGATTTTACGAGCAGTACTTC.

The rearrangement links TRBV19 to TRBJ1-1; D is unclear. From germline, CDR1 is LNHDA and CDR2 SQIVND (reference sequence). V lost 9 bases and J lost 6, with 14 bases in between. The CDR3 length is 12 residues. This chain's CDR3 is CASKGSFPEAFF. The CDR3, as DNA: TGTGCCAGCAAAGGAAGTTTCCCTGAAGCTTTCTTT.

This clone has a count of ten or more. The chain links TRBV7-2 to TRBJ2-7, with D possibly being TRBD1 (6 bases). The CDR3 runs 15 residues. Germline V gives CDR1 SGHTA, CDR2 FQGNSA. The V end lost 1 base, the J end lost 2 bases, and 12 bases lay between the germline ends. This CDR3 reads CASSLEPGQAYEQYF. The CDR3 nucleotides read TGTGCCAGCAGCTTAGAACCGGGACAAGCCTACGAGCAGTACTTC.

The genes are TRBV24-1 and TRBJ1-2, with TRBD1 identical over 7 bases. The trim removed 5 bases at V and 2 bases at J, leaving 13 bases unmatched. The V gene's germline CDR1 is KGHDR and CDR2 SFDVKD. This CDR3 has 17 amino acids. The CDR3, as DNA: TGTGCCACCAGTGGCTTAACCCCCGGGACAGAGAACTATGGCTACACCTTC. Protein product: CATSGLTPGTENYGYTF.

The chain employs TRBV5-4 and TRBJ2-3; D remains unclear. Trimming removed 2 bases at V and 0 bases at J, with 13 bases between. Germline CDR1 reads SGHNT; CDR2 reads YYREEE (reference sequence). CDR3 length: 16 amino acids. CDR3 coding DNA: TGTGCCAGCAGCTTTCTTCCCGCTAAGAGCACAGATACGCAGTATTTT. Protein sequence: CASSFLPAKSTDTQYF.